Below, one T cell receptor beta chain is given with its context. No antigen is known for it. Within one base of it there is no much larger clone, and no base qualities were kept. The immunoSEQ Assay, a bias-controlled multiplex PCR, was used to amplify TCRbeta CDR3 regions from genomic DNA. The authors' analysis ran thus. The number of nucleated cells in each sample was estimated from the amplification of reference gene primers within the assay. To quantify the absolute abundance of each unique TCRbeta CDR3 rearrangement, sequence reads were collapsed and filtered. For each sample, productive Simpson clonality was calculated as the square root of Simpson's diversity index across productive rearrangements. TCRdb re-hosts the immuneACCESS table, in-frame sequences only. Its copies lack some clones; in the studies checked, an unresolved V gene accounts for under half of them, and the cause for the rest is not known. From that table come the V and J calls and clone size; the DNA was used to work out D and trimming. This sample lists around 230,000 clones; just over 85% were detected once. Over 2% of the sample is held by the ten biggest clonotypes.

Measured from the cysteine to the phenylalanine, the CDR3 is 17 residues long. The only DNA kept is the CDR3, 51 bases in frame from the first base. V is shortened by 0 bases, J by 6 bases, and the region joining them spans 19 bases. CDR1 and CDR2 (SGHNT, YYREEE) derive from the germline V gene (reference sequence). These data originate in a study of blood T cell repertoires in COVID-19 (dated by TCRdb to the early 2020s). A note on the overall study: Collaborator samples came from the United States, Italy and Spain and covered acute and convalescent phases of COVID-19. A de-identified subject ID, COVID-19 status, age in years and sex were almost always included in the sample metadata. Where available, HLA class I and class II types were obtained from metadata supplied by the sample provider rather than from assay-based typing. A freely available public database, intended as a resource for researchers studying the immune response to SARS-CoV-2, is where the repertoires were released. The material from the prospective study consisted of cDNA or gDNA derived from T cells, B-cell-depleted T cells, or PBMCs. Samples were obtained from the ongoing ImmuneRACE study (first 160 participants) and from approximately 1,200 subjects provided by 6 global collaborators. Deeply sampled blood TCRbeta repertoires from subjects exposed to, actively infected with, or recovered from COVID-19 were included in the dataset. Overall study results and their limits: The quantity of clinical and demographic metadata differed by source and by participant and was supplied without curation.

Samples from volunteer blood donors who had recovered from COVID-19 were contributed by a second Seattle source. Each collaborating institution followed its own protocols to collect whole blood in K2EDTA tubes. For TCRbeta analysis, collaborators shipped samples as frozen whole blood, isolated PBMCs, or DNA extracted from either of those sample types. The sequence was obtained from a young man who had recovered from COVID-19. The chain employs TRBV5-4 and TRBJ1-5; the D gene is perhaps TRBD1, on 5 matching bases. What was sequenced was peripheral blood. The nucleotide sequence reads TGTGCCAGCAGCTTGGGGACCGAGGAGGGGAGGAGTCAGCCCCAGCATTTT. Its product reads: CASSLGTEEGRSQPQHF.